Described below is a single T cell receptor beta chain sequence and its context. What it binds is not known. Researchers took RNA transcripts and amplified the TCR beta CDR3 regions from them. In the first-round RT-PCR of the TCR CDR3, the HTBI primer set was used. In TCRdb, the multiplex PCR reads were re-called with MiXCR into one record per CDR3 protein. The sample shows some 770,000 distinct CDR3 sequences, less than 20% of them seen only once. This record belongs to a study of T cells in Graves' hyperthyroidism and ophthalmopathy. Study results and caveats: Separating ophthalmopathy from stable hyperthyroidism was achieved by a 13 V-J model.

Recently diagnosed hyperthyroidism of less than 2 months' duration affected patients aged 18 to 65. Patients were excluded because of uncontrolled infection, other autoimmune disease, pregnancy or lactation. Clinical symptoms, serum thyroxine, TRAb, thyroid ultrasound and orbital computed tomography informed diagnoses. The CDR3 is 13 residues long. The germline gives CDR1 SGDLS, CDR2 YYNGEE. V lost 0 bases to trimming and J lost 5 bases, with 6 bases between them. This clonotype originated in a man between 18 and 29 years old with Graves' hyperthyroidism. The V and J genes are TRBV9 and TRBJ2-1; no reliable D call. Sample: blood. In nucleotides, the CDR3 is TGTGCCAGCAGCGTAGAGGCCCACAATGAGCAGTTCTTC. It yields the protein CASSVEAHNEQFF.